The 32 T cell receptor beta chains in this list originate from one sample, sequenced in a study of metastatic and nonmetastatic thyroid tumors. Treatment of any kind had been given to no patient before thyroid surgery. TCRdb ran MiXCR on the PCR reads. The sample contains over 30,000 clones, approximately 16% of which appear only once. The sequenced sample was blood. The origin of the receptors is a male donor with papillary thyroid cancer or a benign thyroid nodule (not recorded which). Some clones in this sample may be carry-over from other donors' samples.

In this sample, this clone turned up many times. The J gene is TRBJ2-3, the V gene TRBV4-2, with D uncertain. This CDR3 spans 15 amino acids. V lost 1 base to trimming and J lost 0 bases, with 8 bases between them. Germline lookup yields CDR1 LGHNA and CDR2 YNFKEQ. CDR3 sequence: CASSQVATSTDTQYF. The CDR3 bases are TGTGCCAGCAGCCAAGTTGCGACTAGCACAGATACGCAGTATTTT.

About this clone itself: Possible read error: a much larger clone is one base away. Other DNA sequences in the same sample also yield this CDR3. CDR3 protein: CASSLEPQGNEKLFF. The CDR3 region has the DNA TGCGCCAGCAGCTTGGAGCCGCAGGGGAATGAAAAACTGTTTTTT. This chain uses TRBV5-1 with TRBJ1-4, with a tentative D call TRBD1 (6 bases). The V and J ends lost 0 bases and 5 bases respectively, with 11 bases between them. This CDR3 spans 15 amino acids. Per germline, CDR1 SGHRS and CDR2 YFSETQ.

The chain couples TRBV2 to TRBJ1-5; D perhaps matches TRBD1 (6 bases). There are 14 residues in the CDR3. Germline CDR1 SNHLY, CDR2 FYNNEI. Trimming cost V 6 bases and J 4 bases, with 13 bases left between them. The CDR3 protein is CASRERQVNQPQHF. In nucleotides, the CDR3 is TGTGCCAGCAGGGAGAGACAGGTTAATCAGCCCCAGCATTTT.

Judged by abundance, this clone is medium-sized. The chain combines TRBV12-3 or TRBV12-4 with TRBJ1-2; 9 bases are a match to TRBD1. V trimming: 5 bases; J trimming: 5 bases; junction bases outside the gene matches: 6. CDR3 length: 14 residues. The CDR3 spells CASSARTGVYGYTF. The CDR3 nucleotides are TGTGCCAGCAGTGCAAGGACAGGGGTGTATGGCTACACCTTC.

This clone appeared a few times. At one of its ends the junction is not consistent with the germline gene, which may arise from a read error. This rearrangement joins TRBV6-1 to TRBJ1-2; D call uncertain. Germline V gene lookup returns CDR1 MNHNS and CDR2 SASEGT. The CDR3 contains 15 residues. The DNA of the CDR3 is TGTGCCAGCAGTGAAGTGGCGGGCGGCCACTACGGCTACACCTTC. Translating it yields CASSEVAGGHYGYTF.

This clone was seen ten or more times. The chain has TRBV9 and TRBJ2-5; 7 nucleotides line up with TRBD2. Germline assignment: CDR1 SGDLS and CDR2 YYNGEE. CDR3 length: 13 amino acids. The V gene end was trimmed by 6 bases and the J gene end by 5 bases; junction bases not matched to a gene: 7. CDR3 DNA: TGTGCCAGCAATCCCGGGGGGAAGGAGACCCAGTACTTC. Translation: CASNPGGKETQYF. The variable domain in full, with the rest retrieved from reference TRBV9 and TRBJ2-5, is DSGVTQTPKHLITATGQRVTLRCSPRSGDLSVYWYQQSLDQGLQFLIQYYNGEERAKGNILERFSAQQFPDLHSELNLSSLELGDSALYFCASNPGGKETQYFGPGTRLLVL.

This clone has a count of ten or more. The chain links TRBV2 to TRBJ1-5; tentatively, D is TRBD1 (5 bases). The CDR3 runs 13 residues. Trimming cost V 2 bases and J 5 bases, with 7 bases left between them. CDR1 is SNHLY, CDR2 FYNNEI, per germline. CDR3 region: CASSEQGDQPQHF. CDR3 bases: TGTGCCAGCAGTGAACAGGGAGATCAGCCCCAGCATTTT. The full variable domain, in which reference TRBV2 and TRBJ1-5 provide the parts outside the CDR3, is EPEVTQTPSHQVTQMGQEVILRCVPISNHLYFYWYRQILGQKVEFLVSFYNNEISEKSEIFDDQFSVERPDGSNFTLKIRSTKLEDSAMYFCASSEQGDQPQHFGDGTRLSIL.

This clone appeared many times. J is TRBJ2-1 and V is TRBV20-1; TRBD2 agrees at 9 bases. Germline values: CDR1 DFQATT, CDR2 SNEGSKA (reference sequence). With V trimmed by 2 bases and J by 15 bases, 17 bases remained unmatched. This CDR3 comprises 15 residues. The CDR3 sequence: CSARPLAGSTLLPFF. The DNA for the CDR3 is TGCAGTGCTAGACCACTAGCGGGTTCCACCCTCTTGCCGTTCTTC.

This clone came up many times. The chain uses TRBV20-1 and TRBJ2-3, with 10 bases matching TRBD2. J gave up 5 bases and V 0 bases, and 5 bases lay outside the gene matches. The germline gives CDR1 DFQATT, CDR2 SNEGSKA (reference sequence). CDR3 length: 15 amino acids. The CDR3 region has the DNA TGCAGTGCTAGAGATGCTAGCGGGAGTATAGATACGCAGTATTTT. This sequence encodes CSARDASGSIDTQYF.

Details on this clone: A much larger clone lies a single base off, so this may be a read error. Within the sample, other DNA sequences also encode this same CDR3. V and J are TRBV18 and TRBJ2-5; a possible D gene is TRBD2 (6 bases). V gave up 1 base and J gave up 0 bases, with 12 bases separating them. The CDR3 runs 16 residues. The germline V gene has CDR1 KGHSH and CDR2 LQKENI. The CDR3 sequence is CASSPRVAAYQETQYF. CDR3 coding DNA: TGTGCCAGCTCACCACGGGTAGCGGCTTACCAAGAGACCCAGTACTTC.

There are a few counts of this clone. A single base separates this from a much larger clone, so it may be a read error. Other DNA sequences of this sample code for an identical CDR3. V gene TRBV18 combines with J gene TRBJ2-3, with TRBD1 matching over 9 bases. The CDR3 has 15 residues. In germline, CDR1 is KGHSH, CDR2 LQKENI. The CDR3 region has the DNA TGTGCCAGCTCACCAGGTTCACAGGGGGCAGATACTCAGTATTTT. It codes for CASSPGSQGADTQYF.

This clone was detected ten times or more. The rearrangement links TRBV11-2 to TRBJ2-7; 7 nucleotides agree with TRBD1. The CDR3 loop spans 17 amino acids. The ends lost 4 bases at V and 2 bases at J; junction bases unmatched: 14. CDR1 is SGHAT, CDR2 FQNNGV, per germline. The CDR3 DNA reads TGTGCCAGCAGCTCCCCTTCGGACAGGATAAGTACCTACGAGCAGTACTTC. Translated: CASSSPSDRISTYEQYF.

This sequence joins TRBV18 and TRBJ2-6, with D perhaps TRBD1 (6 bases). CDR1 is KGHSH and CDR2 is LQKENI in the germline V gene. The germline V and J ends were trimmed by 1 base and 0 bases, with 13 bases remaining between them. The CDR3 consists of 18 residues. Here the CDR3 DNA reads TGTGCCAGCTCACCACGGTACAGGGACCTCTCTGGGGCCAACGTCCTGACTTTC. Protein: CASSPRYRDLSGANVLTF.

This clone was counted many times. The V gene is TRBV12-5, the J gene TRBJ2-7; D is possibly TRBD2 (5 bases). Germline CDR1 is LGHNT and CDR2 is FRNRAP. Trimming pared 2 bases from V and 0 bases from J, leaving 8 bases between. The CDR3 is 14 residues long. DNA for the CDR3: TGTGCTAGTGGTTTGCGGCGGGCCTCCTACGAGCAGTACTTC. This codes for CASGLRRASYEQYF.

Comments on this clone: At one boundary the junction diverges from the germline segment, which might be a read error. The chain carries TRBV28 and TRBJ2-7, with D unresolved. Germline assignment: CDR1 MDHEN and CDR2 SYDVKM. CDR3 length equals 13 residues. The CDR3 nucleotides read TGTGCCAGCACTTTCAAGGGTTACGACGAGCATTACTTC. As protein: CASTFKGYDEHYF.

The chain carries TRBV12-3 or TRBV12-4 and TRBJ2-2, with D hard to call. This CDR3 is 15 amino acids long. V was clipped by 6 bases and J by 5 bases, with 16 bases between them. The CDR3 nucleotides are TGTGCCAGCAGGCCTCTACAGTGGGCGACCGGGGAGCTGTTTTTT. Translated: CASRPLQWATGELFF.

This clone was seen at least ten times. V and J are TRBV10-3 and TRBJ2-7; 7 bases fit TRBD1. CDR1 is ENHRY, CDR2 SYGVKD, per germline. Trimming removed 2 bases from V and 2 bases from J; junction bases left unmatched: 6. The CDR3 extends over 15 amino acids. CDR3 in amino acids: CAISEGNTGAYEQYF. The CDR3 DNA follows: TGTGCCATCAGTGAGGGCAACACAGGGGCCTACGAGCAGTACTTC.

The table lists this clone with a count of one. The conserved phenylalanine or tryptophan is not found at the CDR3 terminus, so this likely reflects a read error. The V and J genes are TRBV5-1 and TRBJ2-7; 7 bases are a match to TRBD2. The ends lost 4 bases at V and 6 bases at J; junction bases unmatched: 10. The CDR3 length is 14 residues. Germline V gene lookup returns CDR1 SGHRS and CDR2 YFSETQ. CDR3 nucleotide sequence: TGCGCCAGCAGCCCGGAAGGCGGGAGCTTCGAGCAGTACATC. It encodes CASSPEGGSFEQYI.

Only a few counts were recorded for this clone. The chain combines TRBV6-1 with TRBJ2-2, with TRBD2 matching over 8 bases. The V and J ends lost 6 bases and 6 bases, in that order; junction bases with no gene match: 6. This CDR3 has 14 residues. Germline V gene lookup returns CDR1 MNHNS and CDR2 SASEGT. CDR3 amino acids: CASSLSGRSGELFF. CDR3 bases: TGTGCCAGCAGCCTCAGCGGGAGATCCGGGGAGCTGTTTTTT.

A note on this clone: A junction boundary mismatches the germline segment, possibly from a read error. Within the sample, other DNA sequences also encode this same CDR3. The chain links TRBV5-5 to TRBJ2-1; 7 nucleotides agree with TRBD1. This CDR3 comprises 15 residues. CDR1 is SGHKS, CDR2 YYEKEE, per germline (reference sequence). This CDR3 reads CASSSWTGLDNEQFF. The CDR3 region has the DNA TGTGCCAGCAGCTCCTGGACAGGTCTGGACAACGAGCAGTTCTTC. The whole variable domain, remainder taken from reference TRBV5-5 and TRBJ2-1, is DAGVTQSPTHLIKTRGQQVTLRCSPISGHKSVSWYQQVLGQGPQFIFQYYEKEERGRGNFPDRFSARQFPNYSSELNVNALLLGDSALYLCASSSWTGLDNEQFFGPGTRLTVL.

This clone was seen ten or more times. The J gene is TRBJ2-3, the V gene TRBV11-3, with 9 bases fitting TRBD2. J lost 4 bases, V lost 1 base, and 15 bases had no gene match. The germline CDR1 and CDR2 sequences are SGHNT and YENEEA. The CDR3 spans 19 residues. The CDR3 region is CASSLGLTSGTSLSDTQYF. The CDR3 DNA reads as TGTGCCAGCAGCTTAGGTTTGACTAGCGGAACCTCCTTATCAGATACGCAGTATTTT.

This clone has at least ten counts. V is TRBV6-1 and J is TRBJ2-1; no firm D call. The CDR3 length is 10 residues. The V end lost 7 bases, the J end lost 8 bases, and 6 bases lay between the germline ends. Germline CDR1 and CDR2: MNHNS and SASEGT. The CDR3 protein is CASTLHEQFF. The CDR3 DNA reads as TGTGCCAGCACCCTACATGAGCAGTTCTTC.

In regard to this clone: The junction departs from the called germline gene at one end, perhaps through a read error. The rearrangement links TRBV12-3 or TRBV12-4 to TRBJ1-5, with a tentative D call TRBD1 (5 bases). The CDR3 extends over 13 amino acids. The CDR3 bases are TGTGCGAGCAGACGTGACAGTTATCCGCCCCAGCATTTT. Protein product: CASRRDSYPPQHF.

This clone was counted ten times or more. The V and J genes are TRBV4-3 and TRBJ1-4, with D perhaps TRBD1 (6 bases). Germline CDR1 reads LGHNA; CDR2 reads YSLEER. V was cut by 4 bases and J by 8 bases, with 14 bases left in between. The CDR3 is 14 amino acids. This chain's CDR3 is CASSRSAGVEKLFF. CDR3 nucleotides: TGCGCCAGCAGCCGCTCCGCAGGGGTAGAAAAACTGTTTTTT.

This clone was seen many times. CDR3 residues: CASTLPGGPWEYF. In nucleotides, the CDR3 is TGTGCCAGCACCCTTCCAGGGGGACCTTGGGAGTACTTC. The V gene is TRBV6-1, the J gene TRBJ2-4, with 7 bases matching TRBD1. Looked up from germline, CDR1 is MNHNS and CDR2 is SASEGT. The junction had 14 bases not matched to a gene; V was cut back by 7 bases and J by 14 bases. The CDR3 is 13 amino acids.

There are many counts of this clone. J is TRBJ1-3 and V is TRBV7-2; 9 positions match TRBD1. Germline CDR1 reads SGHTA; CDR2 reads FQGNSA. Trimming removed 5 bases from V and 4 bases from J; junction bases left unmatched: 6. The CDR3 runs 15 residues. The CDR3 DNA reads TGTGCCAGCAGCGCCGGGACAGGGTCAGGAAACACCATATATTTT. This gives the protein CASSAGTGSGNTIYF.

This clone was observed many times. The junction departs from germline at one end; a sequencing error may be responsible. The chain joins TRBV10-3 to TRBJ2-7; D gene uncertain. This CDR3 spans 15 amino acids. Germline CDR1 reads ENHRY; CDR2 reads SYGVKD. The CDR3 spells CAISEVSGPSHEQYF. CDR3 DNA: TGTGCCATCAGTGAGGTATCGGGTCCCTCCCACGAGCAGTACTTC.

The table lists this clone with many counts. The V and J genes are TRBV20-1 and TRBJ2-3; D call uncertain. Germline CDR1 reads DFQATT; CDR2 reads SNEGSKA (reference sequence). Trimming cost V 3 bases and J 5 bases, with 9 bases left between them. The CDR3 covers 12 residues. The CDR3 DNA follows: TGCAGTGCTAGTCCGTGGAAAGATACGCAGTATTTT. As protein: CSASPWKDTQYF.

This clone was counted only a few times. Since a much larger clone is just one base distant, this may be a read error. The chain employs TRBV9 and TRBJ2-7; a weak D match, TRBD1 (6 bases). From germline, CDR1 is SGDLS and CDR2 YYNGEE. The CDR3 contains 15 residues. Trimming shortened V by 4 bases and J by 5 bases, and 19 bases separated the two germline ends. The CDR3 loop is CASSRQGTGYNEQYV. The DNA for the CDR3 is TGTGCCAGCAGCCGACAAGGAACAGGGTACAACGAGCAGTACGTC.

The chain is built from TRBV4-1 and TRBJ2-2; no reliable D call. This CDR3 contains 16 residues. Trimming left V 1 base short and J 8 bases short, with 17 bases between. Looked up from germline, CDR1 is MGHRA and CDR2 is YSYEKL. CDR3 in amino acids: CASSQVEASLGGELFF. The CDR3 DNA follows: TGCGCCAGCAGCCAAGTTGAAGCATCCCTGGGGGGGGAGCTGTTTTTT.

In this sample, this clone turned up many times. V is TRBV28 and J is TRBJ2-3, with a weak D call TRBD1 (6 bases). Trimming left V 5 bases short and J 9 bases short, with 15 bases between. Per germline, CDR1 MDHEN and CDR2 SYDVKM. The CDR3 loop spans 13 amino acids. In nucleotides, the CDR3 is TGTGCCAGCAGTCAGGGGAGCCAGGGGACGCAGTATTTT. Encoded protein: CASSQGSQGTQYF.

At least ten counts were recorded for this clone. J is TRBJ2-3 and V is TRBV7-6, with D possibly TRBD2 on 6 matching bases. Germline-derived CDR1 and CDR2 are SGHVS and FNYEAQ. The V gene lost 8 bases and the J gene lost 1 base, with 10 bases spanning the gap. This CDR3 region has 13 residues. CDR3 in amino acids: CASREIGTDTQYF. The DNA for the CDR3 is TGTGCCAGCCGGGAGATTGGCACAGATACGCAGTATTTT.